These 30 T cell receptor beta chains came from one sample sequenced in a study of blood T cells in healthy people across ages. The authors ran a second PCR of 7 to 11 cycles using a sample-barcoded 5' primer and a J-beta primer mix. TCRdb itself ran the 5' RACE reads through MiXCR, one entry per CDR3 protein. Among roughly 2 million distinct CDR3 sequences listed, around 48% were seen once. The sample consisted of blood. All receptors derive from a woman in her forties in good health.

The rearrangement joins TRBV20-1 to TRBJ2-1; the D gene could be TRBD1 or TRBD2 (5 bases each). Germline V gene lookup returns CDR1 DFQATT and CDR2 SNEGSKA (reference sequence). This CDR3 spans 14 amino acids. The V and J ends lost 3 bases and 6 bases respectively, with 15 bases between them. The CDR3 loop is CSASSAGRGNEQFF. CDR3 bases: TGCAGTGCTAGCAGCGCGGGTAGGGGCAATGAGCAGTTCTTC.

This clonotype was observed a handful of times. The rearrangement links TRBV20-1 to TRBJ2-5, with no clear D. Germline values: CDR1 DFQATT, CDR2 SNEGSKA (reference sequence). The length of the CDR3 is 12 residues. Trimming took 2 bases from V and 4 from J, leaving 8 bases between them. The CDR3 loop is CSARNSPETQYF. The CDR3 region has the DNA TGCAGTGCTAGAAATTCCCCAGAGACCCAGTACTTC.

This clonotype has just one count. This chain links TRBV6-5 with TRBJ2-7; a possible D gene is TRBD2 (7 bases). V was shortened by 5 bases and J by 2 bases, with 13 bases between the two germline ends. Germline V lookup: CDR1 MNHEY, CDR2 SVGAGI. This CDR3 comprises 14 residues. The CDR3 spells CASSGGARAYEQYF. The CDR3, as DNA: TGTGCCAGCAGTGGGGGGGCTCGTGCCTACGAGCAGTACTTC.

In this sample, this clonotype turned up a few times. The chain has TRBV29-1 and TRBJ2-1; D gene unclear. The length of the CDR3 is 14 residues. The germline V gene encodes CDR1 SQVTM and CDR2 ANQGSEA. Deletions cut 3 bases from V and 0 bases from J, with 9 bases between. CDR3 in amino acids: CSVDPRSSYNEQFF. CDR3 sequence (DNA): TGCAGCGTTGACCCCCGGAGCTCCTACAATGAGCAGTTCTTC.

About this clonotype itself: At one end the junction does not follow the germline gene, possibly because of a read error. CDR3 sequence reads: CTSTQNRYEQYF. The CDR3 nucleotides read TGTACCAGCACTCAAAACCGCTACGAGCAGTACTTC. V and J are TRBV6-6 and TRBJ2-7; no clear D gene. Germline CDR1 is MNHNY and CDR2 is SVGAGI (reference sequence). The CDR3 has 12 residues.

This clonotype was counted a single time. J is TRBJ2-2 and V is TRBV28, with TRBD1 identical over 9 bases. J lost 5 bases, V lost 6 bases, and 10 bases had no gene match. This CDR3 contains 16 residues. Germline CDR1 reads MDHEN; CDR2 reads SYDVKM. CDR3 DNA: TGTGCCAGCAGGGAGTTGGACAGGGGCCTTACCGGGGAGCTGTTTTTT. Protein: CASRELDRGLTGELFF. Full variable domain (missing parts from reference TRBV28 and TRBJ2-2): DVKVTQSSRYLVKRTGEKVFLECVQDMDHENMFWYRQDPGLGLRLIYFSYDVKMKEKGDIPEGYSVSREKKERFSLILESASTNQTSMYLCASRELDRGLTGELFFGEGSRLTVL.

Remarks on this clonotype: The junction does not match germline at one end; this may be a read error. This chain links TRBV12-3 or TRBV12-4 with TRBJ2-3; tentatively, D is TRBD1 (6 bases). The CDR3 extends over 14 amino acids. CDR3 residues: CASSILGDTDTRYF. Written as DNA, the CDR3 is TGTGCCAGCAGCATCTTGGGGGACACAGATACGCGGTATTTT.

The V gene is TRBV7-2, the J gene TRBJ1-4; D gene uncertain. Germline loops: CDR1 SGHTA, CDR2 FQGNSA. The CDR3 runs 13 residues. Deletions cut 5 bases from V and 5 bases from J, with 9 bases between. The CDR3 nucleotides read TGTGCCAGCAGCCGGGCCCCGAATGAAAAACTGTTTTTT. This translates into CASSRAPNEKLFF.

This clonotype has only a few counts. This rearrangement joins TRBV29-1 to TRBJ2-7, with 12 bases identical to TRBD2. CDR1 is SQVTM and CDR2 is ANQGSEA in the germline V gene. The CDR3 has 15 amino acids. The V gene end was trimmed by 3 bases and the J gene end by 3 bases; junction bases not matched to a gene: 6. Written as DNA, the CDR3 is TGCAGCGTTGACACTCTAGCGGGGGGGAGCTACGAGCAGTACTTC. Translation gives CSVDTLAGGSYEQYF.

This clonotype has a handful of counts. The rearrangement joins TRBV29-1 to TRBJ2-3; maybe TRBD1 (6 bases). The germline V gene has CDR1 SQVTM and CDR2 ANQGSEA. V was clipped by 5 bases and J by 0 bases, with 15 bases between them. The CDR3 has 15 amino acids. CDR3 in amino acids: CSVTDPDRSTDTQYF. The CDR3 DNA follows: TGCAGCGTTACCGACCCGGACAGAAGCACAGATACGCAGTATTTT.

This clonotype was found a few times. The chain employs TRBV20-1 and TRBJ2-7, with 13 bases lining up with TRBD2. This CDR3 comprises 16 residues. The germline V gene has CDR1 DFQATT and CDR2 SNEGSKA (reference sequence). Trimming at V came to 3 bases and at J to 2 bases, leaving 7 bases not matched to a gene. CDR3 sequence reads: CSASRRTSGGTYEQYF. CDR3 DNA: TGCAGTGCTAGCCGGAGGACTAGCGGGGGAACCTACGAGCAGTACTTC.

This clonotype was detected only a few times. The chain links TRBV5-1 to TRBJ2-1; D may match TRBD1 or TRBD2 (5 bases each). CDR1 SGHRS and CDR2 YFSETQ come from the germline V gene. Trimming removed 5 bases at V and 5 bases at J, with 20 bases between. This CDR3 spans 16 amino acids. As DNA, the CDR3 is TGCGCCAGCAGATTCGAAACCGGGACCAGGCACAATGAGCAGTTCTTC. Translation gives CASRFETGTRHNEQFF.

The chain has TRBV20-1 and TRBJ2-5; 7 bases match TRBD2. The J call may be in error: the DNA end matches TRBJ2-7 better. CDR1 is DFQATT and CDR2 is SNEGSKA in the germline V gene (reference sequence). The CDR3 consists of 15 residues. Here the CDR3 reads CSARDPSGVGYEQYF. The CDR3 DNA reads TGCAGTGCTAGAGACCCAAGCGGGGTAGGCTACGAGCAGTACTTC.

In its sample, this clonotype was seen a few times. This chain joins TRBV29-1 and TRBJ2-3; D not certain. Germline V gene sequence: CDR1 SQVTM, CDR2 ANQGSEA. CDR3 length: 12 residues. Trimming took 1 base from V and 5 from J, leaving 7 bases between them. The DNA for the CDR3 is TGCAGCGTTGAAGTATTAGGAGATACGCAGTATTTT. Its protein product is CSVEVLGDTQYF.

The rearrangement links TRBV4-1 to TRBJ1-1; no definite D call. V lost 0 bases and J lost 5, with 7 bases in between. Germline V gives CDR1 MGHRA, CDR2 YSYEKL. The CDR3 runs 13 residues. This CDR3 is CASSQDQLTEAFF. DNA of the CDR3: TGCGCCAGCAGCCAAGACCAATTAACTGAAGCTTTCTTT.

This chain joins TRBV5-1 and TRBJ2-3, with D possibly matching TRBD2 (6 bases). V was trimmed by 5 bases and J by 5 bases, leaving 12 bases between them. Germline CDR1 reads SGHRS; CDR2 reads YFSETQ. This CDR3 contains 13 residues. Here the CDR3 reads CASRNSGEDTQYF. In nucleotides, the CDR3 is TGCGCCAGCAGAAATAGCGGTGAAGATACGCAGTATTTT.

This clonotype has a single count. The chain has TRBV5-6 and TRBJ2-4, with D maybe TRBD2 (5 bases). Germline-derived CDR1 and CDR2 are SGHDT and YYEEEE. The CDR3 consists of 14 residues. V lost 2 bases to trimming and J lost 5 bases, with 11 bases between them. The CDR3 bases are TGTGCCAGCAGCTTACCGGGGTCCGAAAACATTCAGTACTTC. Its translation: CASSLPGSENIQYF.

This clonotype was observed a single time. CDR3 coding DNA: TGTGCCAGCAGCTTAGATTATTTAGGCGGGGGGGCCGAAAATGAGCAGTTCTTC. It encodes CASSLDYLGGGAENEQFF. The V and J genes are TRBV11-2 and TRBJ2-1, with 9 positions matching TRBD2. V lost 0 bases and J lost 7; bases outside the gene matches: 13. CDR3 size: 18 residues. Germline CDR1 is SGHAT and CDR2 is FQNNGV.

V gene TRBV4-3 combines with J gene TRBJ1-2, with 7 nucleotides matching TRBD1. This CDR3 is 15 amino acids long. Germline-derived CDR1 and CDR2 are LGHNA and YSLEER. V lost 0 bases to trimming and J lost 1 base; unmatched junction nucleotides: 2. The CDR3 DNA reads TGCGCCAGCAGCCAAGAGGGGACAGTTAACTATGGCTACACCTTC. Amino acids: CASSQEGTVNYGYTF.

This clonotype was seen a handful of times. The chain joins TRBV2 to TRBJ2-5; D perhaps matches TRBD1 (6 bases). V lost 8 bases, J lost 4 bases, and 14 bases lay in between. There are 13 residues in the CDR3. Looked up from germline, CDR1 is SNHLY and CDR2 is FYNNEI. The CDR3 is CASLRDTLETQYF. The CDR3 DNA follows: TGTGCCAGCTTGAGGGACACATTAGAGACCCAGTACTTC.

This chain links TRBV12-3 or TRBV12-4 with TRBJ1-2; D is possibly TRBD1 (5 bases). V was pared by 7 bases and J by 6 bases, with 12 bases between. The CDR3 has 12 residues. The CDR3 DNA sequence: TGTGCCAGCACCATAGGCAGGGATGGCTACACCTTC. Amino acid sequence: CASTIGRDGYTF.

This rearrangement joins TRBV6-2 or TRBV6-3 to TRBJ2-1; perhaps TRBD1 as D (6 bases). V was shortened by 7 bases and J by 4 bases, with 17 bases between the two germline ends. The CDR3 length is 15 residues. Germline V gene data show CDR1 as MNHEY and CDR2 as SVGEGT. CDR3: CASTGAGVQYNEQFF. The DNA for the CDR3 is TGTGCCAGCACCGGGGCAGGGGTTCAATACAATGAGCAGTTCTTC.

This clonotype occurred many times. This CDR3 reads CSVEDWLAGGYEQYF. DNA for the CDR3: TGCAGCGTTGAAGATTGGCTAGCGGGAGGCTACGAGCAGTACTTC. The V call is TRBV29-1, the J call TRBJ2-7; TRBD2 matches at 11 bases. Trimming took 0 bases from V and 3 from J; bases not matched to a gene: 4. The CDR3 loop spans 15 amino acids. Germline CDR1 is SQVTM and CDR2 is ANQGSEA.

This chain's CDR3 is CASSQAQGAEEGYTF. CDR3 nucleotide sequence: TGCGCCAGCAGCCAAGCACAGGGGGCCGAGGAGGGCTACACCTTC. V and J are TRBV4-3 and TRBJ1-2; 9 bases are a match to TRBD1. Looked up from germline, CDR1 is LGHNA and CDR2 is YSLEER. The junction had 8 bases not matched to a gene; V was cut back by 1 base and J by 8 bases. The length of the CDR3 is 15 residues.

The chain links TRBV7-9 to TRBJ1-6; D gene uncertain. V lost 5 bases and J lost 0, with 14 bases in between. This CDR3 contains 17 residues. Looked up from germline, CDR1 is SEHNR and CDR2 is FQNEAQ (reference sequence). The CDR3 spells CASSGSTRASYNSPLHF. The CDR3 DNA reads as TGTGCCAGCAGCGGGTCGACACGTGCCTCCTATAATTCACCCCTCCACTTT. Based on the CDR3 plus reference TRBV7-9 and TRBJ1-6, the full variable domain is DTGVSQNPRHKITKRGQNVTFRCDPISEHNRLYWYRQTLGQGPEFLTYFQNEAQLEKSRLLSDRFSAERPKGSFSTLEIQRTEQGDSAMYLCASSGSTRASYNSPLHFGNGTRLTVT.

CDR3 in DNA: TGTGCCAGCAGCCCTGGGGAAGTGGCAGATACGCAGTATTTT. As protein: CASSPGEVADTQYF. V is TRBV4-2 and J is TRBJ2-3, with no clear D. Germline-derived CDR1 and CDR2 are LGHNA and YNFKEQ. V lost 4 bases and J lost 4, with 12 bases in between. The CDR3 is 14 amino acids.

The chain uses TRBV4-2 and TRBJ2-1, with 8 bases fitting TRBD1. Germline V gene sequence: CDR1 LGHNA, CDR2 YNFKEQ. The CDR3 loop spans 17 amino acids. J gave up 5 bases and V 3 bases, and 12 bases lay outside the gene matches. In DNA, the CDR3 is TGTGCCAGCAGCCAGGAACGCGCGACGGACAGGGACAATGAGCAGTTCTTC. It codes for CASSQERATDRDNEQFF.

The rearrangement links TRBV6-6 to TRBJ2-7, with TRBD1 matching 11 bases. V gave up 6 bases and J gave up 3 bases; unmatched junction bases: 4. Germline V gene lookup returns CDR1 MNHNY and CDR2 SVGAGI (reference sequence). The CDR3 runs 14 residues. The CDR3, as DNA: TGTGCCAGCAGCGGACAGGGGGCAGGCTACGAGCAGTACTTC. Translating gives CASSGQGAGYEQYF.

CDR3 DNA: TGTGCCAGCAGTTTATCGCCCAGAGGAGAGACCCAGTACTTC. Translating it yields CASSLSPRGETQYF. The chain links TRBV27 to TRBJ2-5; D is ambiguous. This CDR3 has 14 amino acids. Germline V gives CDR1 MNHEY, CDR2 SMNVEV (reference sequence). V lost 0 bases and J lost 4, with 9 bases in between.

This chain uses TRBV6-5 with TRBJ1-2; D call uncertain. The CDR3 extends over 16 amino acids. Germline-derived CDR1 and CDR2 are MNHEY and SVGAGI. The ends were cut back, 0 bases at V and 7 bases at J, with 18 bases in the middle. CDR3 amino acids: CASSYSTALLRFGYTF. In nucleotides, the CDR3 is TGTGCCAGCAGTTACTCGACCGCCCTTCTGAGGTTTGGCTACACCTTC.